This section outlines one T cell receptor beta chain sequence together with its context. No cognate antigen has been identified for it. No base qualities exist here, and no much larger clone lies one base off it. The V and J ends are trimmed by 2 bases and 2 bases, leaving 7 bases between them. Based on the germline V gene, the CDR1 and CDR2 sequences are SNHLY and FYNNEI. Its CDR3 holds 15 amino acids, cysteine through phenylalanine. Only CDR3 DNA remains: 45 bases, in frame from the first base. These data belong to a study of cytomegalovirus exposure and HLA in healthy donors (dated by TCRdb to 2016 to 2017). Turning to the overall study: An earlier analysis of fewer than 750 of the donors reported under 300 Gb of sequence data and 117 million unique TCR beta sequences obtained from around 180 million T cells. On average, roughly 240,000 unique TCR beta nucleotide sequences were sequenced per donor among 398 genotyped donors of the cohort, with roughly 19% of those sequences being non-productive. Because of strong linkage in the cohort, five DR-DQ haplotypes were treated as single units for association and clustering. A later genetic analysis took genome-wide SNP genotypes for about 65% of the roughly 670 donors and used that subset as a discovery cohort. Every repertoire in the discovery cohort had been generated on one and the same sequencing platform. An early release covering some 640 HLA-typed donors comprised about 300 gigabases of sequencing data and roughly 85 million unique TCR sequences. Rather than using new phenotypic data, the later analysis identified candidate immune exposures from TCR beta sequences and from how often those sequences occurred across donors. The T cell repertoires of 666 subjects were profiled by immunosequencing and related to cytomegalovirus serostatus. Typing coverage differed by locus: A, B, C, DRB1 and DQB1 were typed in roughly 620-630 donors, DQA1 in about 550, DPA1 in approximately 600, and DPB1 in 450 to 490. A separate validation cohort of some 130 different subjects was used in addition to the 666-subject first cohort. To predict cytomegalovirus infection status, the study brought together high-throughput TCR immunosequencing, statistical association of individual TCRs with disease status, and machine learning. An earlier analysis of several hundred of the donors used high-throughput TCR beta sequencing to judge whether each TCR beta V gene segment behaved as functional or pseudogenic. Class I and class II HLA loci were covered by the typing at four-digit resolution. Of the 398 genotyped donors, approximately 82% fell in the genetic ancestry cluster associated with self-reported Caucasian donors. The study aimed to test whether cataloging public T cell receptors could reveal signatures of past pathogen exposure. To study patterns of TCR occurrence, a later analysis re-analyzed previously published TCR beta repertoires from around 700 donors and added high-resolution HLA genotyping. Alongside the repertoire data, information on donor age, sex, ethnicity and CMV serostatus was compiled.

Receptor amplification or capture employed the immunoSEQ multiplex PCR assay. For the multiplex PCR, a mixture combining 60 forward primers for TCR Vbeta segments and 13 reverse primers for TCR Jbeta segments was used. A multiplex PCR assay on genomic DNA amplified the CDR3 region of rearranged TCR beta genes. Amplified TCR beta libraries were sequenced as 87-base-pair reads on the Illumina HiSeq System. Concerning the study's data processing: A later analysis tallied 70 million to 100 million unique TCR beta chains across the 650 to 750 repertoires, and about 12 million of those chains were shared by two or more donors. Raw reads were error-corrected and collapsed into unique sequences with a nearest-neighbor algorithm that merged closely related sequences to remove PCR and sequencing errors. CDR3 sequences were aligned to IMGT reference sequences to assign V, D and J gene segments. For a sequence to be retained, a match of at least six nucleotides was required to both a V gene segment and a J gene segment. A rearrangement counted as productive if the CDR3 had no stop codons and remained in frame with V and J, and every other rearrangement counted as non-productive. Following IMGT convention, CDR3 was defined as the stretch from the second conserved V-encoded cysteine up to the conserved J-encoded phenylalanine. The earlier analysis of some 600 of the donors excluded sequences that lacked an unambiguous match to a single V gene segment. An earlier analysis of several hundred of the donors called V segments functional above 56.7% productive rearrangements and segregating when the between-donor standard deviation exceeded 5%. A statistical classification framework was built to diagnose cytomegalovirus status from the catalog of TCR beta chain sequences. In a later analysis, TCR nucleotide sequences were compared against IMGT/GENE-DB human TR gene sequences so that V and J genes could be assigned. Using the TCRdist pipeline, a later analysis assigned CDR3 sequences along with most-parsimonious VDJ recombination scenarios. In a later analysis, each TCR beta chain was defined by its CDR3 amino acid sequence together with its V-gene family, and reads without a unique V-gene family were excluded. As a way to deal with suspected cross-contamination and a sequencing artifact, a later analysis dropped 592 nucleotide sequences that were highly shared and had low generation probability. For each public chain, a later analysis derived a clonal expansion index from normalized ranks of inferred template counts within each repertoire. Generation probabilities in a later analysis came from a VDJ recombination model fitted to out-of-frame rearrangements, and those results were checked against IGoR. A later analysis scored TCR-TCR, TCR-HLA and TCR-CMV co-occurrence with hypergeometric tests, applying a repertoire-size bias correction to TCR pairs. A later analysis estimated false discovery rates by permuting HLA or CMV assignments 20 times. A later analysis grouped co-occurring TCRs with DBSCAN, adding TCRdist sequence similarity when clustering within HLA-allele-positive subsets. For co-occurrence clustering, repertoires with fewer than 30,000 or more than 120,000 public chains were excluded, along with 5 or 6 repertoires with anomalous nucleotide sharing. The clones in this table, taken by TCRdb from immuneACCESS, are in-frame only. Not every clone is retained; where verified, under half of the shortfall comes from an unresolved V gene, and the cause of the rest is unknown. That table gives V, J and clone size, and the DNA gave D and trimming. The sample table contains about 270,000 clones; only one count was recorded for around 65% of them. The ten largest clones capture under 2.5% of the sample.

The cohort consisted of 650 to 700 healthy bone marrow donors. Cohort members were all nominally healthy when sampled, although unrecorded immune exposures were likely present. The donor tested CMV seronegative and was one of the 352 seronegative cohort members. Every donor gave a peripheral blood sample, and the peripheral blood mononuclear cells from that sample were used for TCR beta sequencing. Genomic DNA extraction from the blood cell samples was performed with the Qiagen DNeasy Blood Extraction Kit. Paper-wide results and their limitations: The only immune exposure information available for the cohort was CMV serostatus. Some IMGT-functional V segments, including TRBV6-2 and TRBV6-3, could not be told apart with the 87-base-pair reads, so those segments were excluded. It was suggested by the authors that the approach could potentially be generalized to other disease states and immunological phenotypes. V-gene and J-gene trimming of TCR beta chains was associated with a missense DCLRE1C variant in a later genetic analysis, and the association was replicated in an independent cohort. According to a later analysis, most CMV-associated TCR beta chains appeared to be HLA-restricted, and the HLA associations seemed to be driven largely by CMV exposure. A group of highly shared sequence variants was considered likely to be a technical artifact of the sequencing pipeline. Linkage disequilibrium might explain the correlated functional status among segregating V segments, but an unknown experimental factor could not be excluded. The cohort was sequenced for TCR beta chains only, and without alpha or paired-chain data the features that could be detected were limited. Compared with equally common non-associated chains, HLA-associated TCR beta chains in a later analysis were more clonally expanded and had lower generation probabilities. The classifier was reported to diagnose cytomegalovirus status with high specificity and sensitivity in both the original cohort and the validation cohort. In an earlier analysis of approximately 590 of the donors, most TCR beta V segments appeared in productive rearrangements about 87% or about 30% of the time, broadly matching IMGT annotations. When HLA alleles, especially DR and DQ, strongly co-occurred, TCR associations were difficult to assign to individual alleles. The study listed 150 to 200 TCR beta chains as associated with cytomegalovirus. A later analysis found that TCR association rates varied across HLA loci, with DRB1 alleles showing the most associated TCRs and HLA-C alleles the fewest. At a false discovery rate of 0.05, a later analysis linked fewer than 20,000 TCR beta sequences to specific HLA alleles. Roughly uniform sequencing depth across donors was assumed in presence/absence analyses, although this assumption may not hold. A further reported finding was that TCR beta sequences accurately predicted the HLA-A and HLA-B alleles for most subjects in the first cohort. While some public TCRs were present in many individuals, most TCR sequences turned up only very rarely across donors. In a later genetic analysis, fewer N-insertions in productive TCRs were reported among donors in an Asian-associated ancestry cluster than the approximately 670-donor mean. The earlier analysis of approximately 560 of the donors excluded about 16 rarely observed V segments, including chromosome 9 orphons, because counts were too low. HLA typing was unavailable for some donors at each locus, so association tests used only the typed subset. Three of the identified cytomegalovirus-associated TCR beta chains were confirmed in vitro to be specific for cytomegalovirus antigens. A later analysis reported that several top co-occurrence clusters appeared linked to parvovirus B19, influenza, CMV and Epstein-Barr virus.

Sequencing was performed on PBMCs. The sequence links TRBV2 to TRBJ2-6; a weak D assignment points to TRBD1 (5 bases agree). This clonotype originated in a female donor in good health and CMV-seronegative. The CDR3: CASSELGAGANVLTF. At the DNA level, the sequence is TGTGCCAGCAGTGAATTAGGGGCTGGGGCCAACGTCCTGACTTTC.